The rows below give T cell receptor beta chains drawn from one sample of a study of OX40 agonist ivuxolimab in advanced cancers. Some clones are missing from TCRdb's copy, which holds only in-frame ones; the method was immunoSEQ multiplex PCR. Among 49,000 or so clones, 70% to 90% were seen once, and the ten largest hold more than 13%. The sample here was CD4+ or CD8+ T cells sorted from blood, taken in a trial of the OX40 agonist ivuxolimab. The source is an adult with an advanced solid tumor such as melanoma, head and neck, liver or kidney cancer. Each CDR3 is given with its conserved first and last residue. The D gene is left open where the match is weak. Size is stated for part of the rows, as once, few or many counts, or as a class when the clone is expanded.

abundance: -
d_gene: TRBD2
j_gene: TRBJ2-3
v_gene: TRBV5-1
CDR3aa: CASKTAGGSTDTQYF
CDR3nt: TGCGCCAGCAAAACAGCGGGAGGGAGCACAGATACGCAGTATTTT

abundance: -
d_gene: TRBD1
j_gene: TRBJ2-5
v_gene: TRBV27
CDR3aa: CASSPRTGVETQYF
CDR3nt: TGTGCCAGCAGTCCCCGGACAGGGGTAGAGACCCAGTACTTC

abundance: -
d_gene: -
j_gene: TRBJ2-1
v_gene: TRBV29-1
CDR3aa: CSVEYRPGGIEQFF
CDR3nt: TGCAGCGTTGAATATAGACCCGGTGGGATTGAGCAGTTCTTC

abundance: -
d_gene: -
j_gene: TRBJ2-5
v_gene: TRBV5-1
CDR3aa: CASSLSGRGQETQYF
CDR3nt: TGCGCCAGCAGCTTGTCGGGCAGGGGACAAGAGACCCAGTACTTC

abundance: once
d_gene: TRBD2
j_gene: TRBJ2-2
v_gene: TRBV5-6
CDR3aa: CASSLGSGRALGELFF
CDR3nt: TGTGCCAGCAGCCTTGGAAGCGGGAGGGCCCTCGGGGAGCTGTTTTTT

abundance: -
d_gene: -
j_gene: TRBJ2-1
v_gene: TRBV7-3
CDR3aa: CASSLTGDSYNEQFF
CDR3nt: TGTGCCAGCAGCTTAACAGGGGACTCCTACAATGAGCAGTTCTTC

abundance: -
d_gene: -
j_gene: TRBJ2-2
v_gene: TRBV7-3
CDR3aa: CASSSTGTNTGELFF
CDR3nt: TGTGCCAGCAGCTCGACAGGAACTAACACCGGGGAGCTGTTTTTT

abundance: -
d_gene: -
j_gene: TRBJ1-5
v_gene: TRBV2
CDR3aa: CASSARGDQPQHF
CDR3nt: TGTGCCAGCAGCGCCAGGGGAGATCAGCCCCAGCATTTT

abundance: -
d_gene: -
j_gene: TRBJ1-5
v_gene: TRBV19
CDR3aa: CASGFNQPQHF
CDR3nt: TGTGCCAGTGGGTTCAATCAGCCCCAGCATTTT

abundance: -
d_gene: -
j_gene: TRBJ2-7
v_gene: TRBV11-2
CDR3aa: CASSLGKVLSYEQYF
CDR3nt: TGTGCCAGCAGCTTAGGGAAGGTACTCTCCTACGAGCAGTACTTC

abundance: -
d_gene: TRBD1
j_gene: TRBJ1-5
v_gene: TRBV15
CDR3aa: CATSRDGGQRYSNQPQHF
CDR3nt: TGTGCCACCAGCAGAGATGGGGGACAGCGATATAGCAATCAGCCCCAGCATTTT

abundance: -
d_gene: -
j_gene: TRBJ2-1
v_gene: TRBV19
CDR3aa: CASSRRTRLGDEQFF
CDR3nt: TGTGCCAGTAGTCGACGGACCAGACTGGGGGATGAGCAGTTCTTC

abundance: -
d_gene: TRBD2
j_gene: TRBJ2-7
v_gene: TRBV18
CDR3aa: CASSQGLADPSEQYF
CDR3nt: TGTGCCAGCTCGCAAGGACTAGCGGACCCCAGCGAGCAGTACTTC

abundance: -
d_gene: -
j_gene: TRBJ1-4
v_gene: TRBV19
CDR3aa: CASNPDRLCDF
CDR3nt: TGTGCCAGTAACCCTGACAGGTTGTGCGATTTT

abundance: once
d_gene: -
j_gene: TRBJ1-2
v_gene: TRBV6-6
CDR3aa: CASRTFGVVYGYTF
CDR3nt: TGTGCCAGCAGAACCTTTGGGGTTGTCTATGGCTACACCTTC

abundance: -
d_gene: TRBD1
j_gene: TRBJ1-4
v_gene: TRBV5-4
CDR3aa: CASSLGTGLDEKLFF
CDR3nt: TGTGCCAGCAGCTTGGGGACAGGGCTAGATGAAAAACTGTTTTTT

abundance: -
d_gene: TRBD1
j_gene: TRBJ2-7
v_gene: TRBV11-2
CDR3aa: CASSLVQGAGEQYF
CDR3nt: TGTGCCAGCAGCTTAGTACAGGGGGCGGGCGAGCAGTACTTC

abundance: -
d_gene: TRBD2
j_gene: TRBJ2-7
v_gene: TRBV30
CDR3aa: CAWSPGLAGTYEQYF
CDR3nt: TGTGCCTGGAGCCCGGGACTAGCGGGTACCTACGAGCAGTACTTC

abundance: -
d_gene: TRBD1
j_gene: TRBJ2-3
v_gene: TRBV6-6
CDR3aa: CATRARDRGTDTQYF
CDR3nt: TGTGCCACCCGGGCCCGGGACAGGGGCACAGATACGCAGTATTTT

abundance: -
d_gene: -
j_gene: TRBJ1-2
v_gene: TRBV28
CDR3aa: CASSSAGESSGYTF
CDR3nt: TGTGCCAGCAGTTCCGCTGGGGAGAGTTCTGGCTACACCTTC

abundance: -
d_gene: -
j_gene: TRBJ2-7
v_gene: TRBV4-2
CDR3aa: CASSQSRTTSYEQYF
CDR3nt: TGTGCCAGCAGCCAATCTCGGACAACCTCCTACGAGCAGTACTTC

abundance: many
d_gene: TRBD2
j_gene: TRBJ2-1
v_gene: TRBV18
CDR3aa: CASSPPGRGRSGEQFF
CDR3nt: TGTGCCAGCTCACCACCGGGGAGGGGTCGGTCTGGTGAGCAGTTCTTC